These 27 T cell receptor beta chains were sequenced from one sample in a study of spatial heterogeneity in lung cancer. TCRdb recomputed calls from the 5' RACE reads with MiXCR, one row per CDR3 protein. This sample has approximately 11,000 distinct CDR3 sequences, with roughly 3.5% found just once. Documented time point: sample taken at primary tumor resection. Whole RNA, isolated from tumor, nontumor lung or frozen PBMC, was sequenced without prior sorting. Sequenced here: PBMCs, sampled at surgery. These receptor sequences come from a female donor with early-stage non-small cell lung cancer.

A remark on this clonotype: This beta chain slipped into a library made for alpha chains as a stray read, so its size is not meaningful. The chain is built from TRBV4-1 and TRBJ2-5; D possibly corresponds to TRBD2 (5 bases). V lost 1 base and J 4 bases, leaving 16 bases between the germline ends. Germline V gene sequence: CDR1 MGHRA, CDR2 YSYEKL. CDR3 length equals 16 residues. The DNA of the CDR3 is TGCGCCAGCAGCCAAGTGAGCGGTCTAGGATCAGAGACCCAGTACTTC. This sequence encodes CASSQVSGLGSETQYF.

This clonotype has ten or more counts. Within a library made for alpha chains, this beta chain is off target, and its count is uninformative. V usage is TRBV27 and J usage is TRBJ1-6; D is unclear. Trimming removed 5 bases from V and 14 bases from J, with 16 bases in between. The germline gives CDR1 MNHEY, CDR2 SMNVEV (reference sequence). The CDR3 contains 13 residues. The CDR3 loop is CASSPSDRKALHF. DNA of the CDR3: TGTGCCAGCAGTCCCTCGGACCGCAAGGCCCTCCACTTT.

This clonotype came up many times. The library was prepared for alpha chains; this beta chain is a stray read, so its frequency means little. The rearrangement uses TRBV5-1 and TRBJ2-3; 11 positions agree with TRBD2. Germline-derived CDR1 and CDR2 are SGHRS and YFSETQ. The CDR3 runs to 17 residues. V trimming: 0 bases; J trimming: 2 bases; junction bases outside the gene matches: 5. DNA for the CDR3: TGCGCCAGCAGCTTGGAAGGGACTAGCGGCTTCACAGATACGCAGTATTTT. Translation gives CASSLEGTSGFTDTQYF.

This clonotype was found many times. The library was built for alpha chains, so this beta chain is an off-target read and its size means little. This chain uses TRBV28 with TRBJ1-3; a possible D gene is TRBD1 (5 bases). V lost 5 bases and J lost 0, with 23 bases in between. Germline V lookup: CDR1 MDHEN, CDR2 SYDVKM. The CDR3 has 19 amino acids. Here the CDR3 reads CASSPQPGKGPSSGNTIYF. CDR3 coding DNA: TGTGCCAGCAGTCCCCAGCCAGGGAAAGGACCTTCCTCTGGAAACACCATATATTTT.

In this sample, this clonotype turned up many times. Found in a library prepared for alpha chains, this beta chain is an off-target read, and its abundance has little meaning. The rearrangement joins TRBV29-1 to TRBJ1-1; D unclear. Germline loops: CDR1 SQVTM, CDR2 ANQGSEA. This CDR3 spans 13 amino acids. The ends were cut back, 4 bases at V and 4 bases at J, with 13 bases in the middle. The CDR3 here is CSVVGLVGTEAFF. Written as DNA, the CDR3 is TGCAGCGTTGTAGGGCTGGTGGGCACTGAAGCTTTCTTT.

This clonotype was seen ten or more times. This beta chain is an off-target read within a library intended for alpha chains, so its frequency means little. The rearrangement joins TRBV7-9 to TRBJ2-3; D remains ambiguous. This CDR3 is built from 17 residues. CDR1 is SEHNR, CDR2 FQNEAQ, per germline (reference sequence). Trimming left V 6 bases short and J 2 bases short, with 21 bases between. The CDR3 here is CASSSTARFGYTDTQYF. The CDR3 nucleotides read TGTGCCAGCAGTTCTACCGCTCGATTCGGATACACAGATACGCAGTATTTT.

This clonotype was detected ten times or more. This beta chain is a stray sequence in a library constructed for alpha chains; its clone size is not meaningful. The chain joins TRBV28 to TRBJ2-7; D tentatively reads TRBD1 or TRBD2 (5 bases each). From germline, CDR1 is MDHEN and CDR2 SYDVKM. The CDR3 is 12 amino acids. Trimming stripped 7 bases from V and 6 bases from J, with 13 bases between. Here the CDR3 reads CASTSLGTEQYF. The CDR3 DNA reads TGTGCCAGCACCTCCTTGGGGACCGAGCAGTACTTC.

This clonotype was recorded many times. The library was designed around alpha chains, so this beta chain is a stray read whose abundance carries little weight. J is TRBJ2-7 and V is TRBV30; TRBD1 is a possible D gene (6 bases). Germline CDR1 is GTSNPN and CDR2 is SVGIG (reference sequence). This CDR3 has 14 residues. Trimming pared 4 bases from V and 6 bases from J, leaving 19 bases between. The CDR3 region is CAWNAAGWGLEQYF. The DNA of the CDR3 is TGTGCCTGGAATGCCGCGGGCTGGGGGCTCGAGCAGTACTTC.

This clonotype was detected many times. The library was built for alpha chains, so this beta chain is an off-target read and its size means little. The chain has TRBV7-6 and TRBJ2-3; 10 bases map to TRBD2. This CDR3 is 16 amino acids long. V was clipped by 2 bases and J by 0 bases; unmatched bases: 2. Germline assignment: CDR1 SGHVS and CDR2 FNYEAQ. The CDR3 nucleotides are TGTGCCAGCAGCTTACTAGCGGGGGTCAGCACAGATACGCAGTATTTT. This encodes CASSLLAGVSTDTQYF.

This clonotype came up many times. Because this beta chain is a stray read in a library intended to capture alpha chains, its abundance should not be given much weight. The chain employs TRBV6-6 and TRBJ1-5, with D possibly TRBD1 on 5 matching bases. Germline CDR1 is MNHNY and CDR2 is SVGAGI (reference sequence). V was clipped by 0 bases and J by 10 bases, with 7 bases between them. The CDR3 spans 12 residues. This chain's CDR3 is CASSYSGTPQHF. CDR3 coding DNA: TGTGCCAGCAGTTACTCAGGGACTCCCCAGCATTTT.

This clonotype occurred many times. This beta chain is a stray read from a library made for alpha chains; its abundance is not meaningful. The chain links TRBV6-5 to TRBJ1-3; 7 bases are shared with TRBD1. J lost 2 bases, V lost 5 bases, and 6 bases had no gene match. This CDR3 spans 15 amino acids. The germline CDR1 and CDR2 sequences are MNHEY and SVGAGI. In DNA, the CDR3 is TGTGCCAGCAGTAAGACCGGGACAGCTGGAAACACCATATATTTT. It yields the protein CASSKTGTAGNTIYF.

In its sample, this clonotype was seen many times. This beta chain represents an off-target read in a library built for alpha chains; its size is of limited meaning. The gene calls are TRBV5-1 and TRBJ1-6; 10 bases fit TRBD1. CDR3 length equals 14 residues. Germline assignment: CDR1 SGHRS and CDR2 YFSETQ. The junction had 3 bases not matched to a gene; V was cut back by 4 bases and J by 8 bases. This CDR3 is CASSIGTGDSPLHF. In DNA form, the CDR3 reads TGCGCCAGCAGCATCGGGACAGGGGATTCACCCCTCCACTTT.

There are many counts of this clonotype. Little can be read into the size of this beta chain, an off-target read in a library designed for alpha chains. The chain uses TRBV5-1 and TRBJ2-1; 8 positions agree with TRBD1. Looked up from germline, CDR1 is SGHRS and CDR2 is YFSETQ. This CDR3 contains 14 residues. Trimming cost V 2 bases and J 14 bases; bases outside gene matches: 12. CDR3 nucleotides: TGCGCCAGCAGCTTAACCCCCTGGGGACAGGATAAGTTCTTC. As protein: CASSLTPWGQDKFF. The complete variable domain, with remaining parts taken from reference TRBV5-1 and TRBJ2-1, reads KAGVTQTPRYLIKTRGQQVTLSCSPISGHRSVSWYQQTPGQGLQFLFEYFSETQRNKGNFPGRFSGRQFSNSRSEMNVSTLELGDSALYLCASSLTPWGQDKFFGPGTRLTVL.

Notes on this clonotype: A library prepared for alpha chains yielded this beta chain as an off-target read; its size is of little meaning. CDR3 protein: CASSYAAGGGETQYF. CDR3 DNA: TGTGCCAGCAGTTATGCGGCGGGAGGGGGAGAGACCCAGTACTTC. The rearrangement joins TRBV7-2 to TRBJ2-5, with 9 bases matching TRBD2. The CDR3 extends over 15 amino acids. Losses at the gene ends were 6 bases for V and 4 bases for J; bases not matched to a gene: 9. Germline assignment: CDR1 SGHTA and CDR2 FQGNSA.

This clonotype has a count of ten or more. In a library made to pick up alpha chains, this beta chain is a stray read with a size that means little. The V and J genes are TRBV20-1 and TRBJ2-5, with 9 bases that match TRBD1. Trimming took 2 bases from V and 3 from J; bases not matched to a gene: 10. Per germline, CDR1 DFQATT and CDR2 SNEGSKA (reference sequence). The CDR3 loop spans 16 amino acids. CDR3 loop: CSARPQTGGIKETQYF. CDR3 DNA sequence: TGCAGTGCTAGACCCCAAACAGGGGGCATCAAAGAGACCCAGTACTTC.

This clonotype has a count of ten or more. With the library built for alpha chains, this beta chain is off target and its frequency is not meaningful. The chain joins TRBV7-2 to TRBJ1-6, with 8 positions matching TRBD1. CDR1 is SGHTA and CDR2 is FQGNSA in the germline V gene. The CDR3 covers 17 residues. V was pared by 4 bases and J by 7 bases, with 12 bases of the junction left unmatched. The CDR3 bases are TGTGCCAGCAGCTCCCGGACGATTAGGACAGGGAATTCACCCCTCCACTTT. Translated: CASSSRTIRTGNSPLHF.

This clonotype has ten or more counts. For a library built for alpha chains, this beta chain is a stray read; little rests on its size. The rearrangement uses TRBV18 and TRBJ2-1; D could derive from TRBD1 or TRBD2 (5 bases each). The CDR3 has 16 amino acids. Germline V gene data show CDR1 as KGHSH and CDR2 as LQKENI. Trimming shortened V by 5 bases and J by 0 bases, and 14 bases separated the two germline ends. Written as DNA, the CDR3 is TGTGCCAGCTCATTCCGGGACCCAAGCTCCTACAATGAGCAGTTCTTC. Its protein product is CASSFRDPSSYNEQFF.

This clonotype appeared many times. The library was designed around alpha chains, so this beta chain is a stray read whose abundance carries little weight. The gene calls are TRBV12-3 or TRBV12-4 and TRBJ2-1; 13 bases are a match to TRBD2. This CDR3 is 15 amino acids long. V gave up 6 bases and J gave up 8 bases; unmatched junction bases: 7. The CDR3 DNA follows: TGTGCCAGCAGCCTAAGGACTAGCGGGAGCTATGAGCAGTTCTTC. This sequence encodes CASSLRTSGSYEQFF.

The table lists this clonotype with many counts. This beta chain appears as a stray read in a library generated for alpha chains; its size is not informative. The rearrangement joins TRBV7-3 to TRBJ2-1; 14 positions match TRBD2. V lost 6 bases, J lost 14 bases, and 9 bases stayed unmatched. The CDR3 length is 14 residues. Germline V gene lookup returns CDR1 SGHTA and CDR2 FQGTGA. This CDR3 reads CASSLTSGGADKFF. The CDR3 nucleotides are TGTGCCAGCAGTTTGACTAGCGGGGGGGCCGACAAGTTCTTC.

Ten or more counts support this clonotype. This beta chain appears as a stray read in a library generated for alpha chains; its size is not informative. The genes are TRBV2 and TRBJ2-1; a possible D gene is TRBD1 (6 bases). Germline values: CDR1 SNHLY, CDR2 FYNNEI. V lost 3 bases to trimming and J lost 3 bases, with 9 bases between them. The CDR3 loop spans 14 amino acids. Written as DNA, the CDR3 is TGTGCCAGCAGTGAGGGACAATACTACAATGAGCAGTTCTTC. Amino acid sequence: CASSEGQYYNEQFF.

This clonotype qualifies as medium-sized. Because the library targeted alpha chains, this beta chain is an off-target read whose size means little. CDR3 coding DNA: TGTGCCAGCAGCTTAGGGGGGACTAGCCCAGATACGCAGTATTTT. This sequence encodes CASSLGGTSPDTQYF. This sequence joins TRBV7-2 and TRBJ2-3; 9 bases fit TRBD2. The CDR3 is 15 amino acids. Germline V CDR1 and CDR2: SGHTA, FQGNSA. With 1 base clipped from V and 4 bases from J, the junction kept 3 bases outside the gene matches.

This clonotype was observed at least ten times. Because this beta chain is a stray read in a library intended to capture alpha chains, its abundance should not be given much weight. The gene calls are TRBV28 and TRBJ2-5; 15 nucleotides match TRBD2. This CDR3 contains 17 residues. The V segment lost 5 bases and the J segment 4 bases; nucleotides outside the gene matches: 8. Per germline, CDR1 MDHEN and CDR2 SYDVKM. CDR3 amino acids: CASSPRTSGRAGETQYF. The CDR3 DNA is TGTGCCAGCAGTCCCCGGACTAGCGGGAGGGCCGGAGAGACCCAGTACTTC.

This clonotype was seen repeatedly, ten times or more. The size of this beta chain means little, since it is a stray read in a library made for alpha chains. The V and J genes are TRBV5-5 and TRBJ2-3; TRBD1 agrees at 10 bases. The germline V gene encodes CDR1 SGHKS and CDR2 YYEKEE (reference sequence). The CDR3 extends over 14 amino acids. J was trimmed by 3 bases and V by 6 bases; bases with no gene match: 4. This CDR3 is CASIMDRGTDTQYF. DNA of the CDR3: TGTGCCAGCATTATGGACAGGGGGACAGATACGCAGTATTTT.

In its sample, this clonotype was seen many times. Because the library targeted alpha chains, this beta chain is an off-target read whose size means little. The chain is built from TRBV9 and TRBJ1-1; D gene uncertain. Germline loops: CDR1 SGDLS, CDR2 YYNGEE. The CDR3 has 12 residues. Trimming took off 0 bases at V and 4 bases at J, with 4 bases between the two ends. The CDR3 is CASSVGGTEAFF. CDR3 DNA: TGTGCCAGCAGCGTAGGGGGCACTGAAGCTTTCTTT.

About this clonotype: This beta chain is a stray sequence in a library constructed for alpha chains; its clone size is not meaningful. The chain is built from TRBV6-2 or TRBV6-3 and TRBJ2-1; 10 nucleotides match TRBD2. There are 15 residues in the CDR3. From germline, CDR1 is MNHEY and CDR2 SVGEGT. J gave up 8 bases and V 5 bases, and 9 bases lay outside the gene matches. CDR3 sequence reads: CASSPASSGGHEQFF. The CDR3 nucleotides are TGTGCCAGCAGTCCGGCGTCTAGCGGGGGCCATGAGCAGTTCTTC.

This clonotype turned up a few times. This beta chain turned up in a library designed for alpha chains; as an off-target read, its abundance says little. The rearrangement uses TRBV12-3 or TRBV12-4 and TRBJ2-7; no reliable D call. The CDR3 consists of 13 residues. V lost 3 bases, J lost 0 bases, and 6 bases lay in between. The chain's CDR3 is CASSLAVSYEQYF. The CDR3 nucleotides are TGTGCCAGCAGTTTGGCCGTCTCCTACGAGCAGTACTTC.

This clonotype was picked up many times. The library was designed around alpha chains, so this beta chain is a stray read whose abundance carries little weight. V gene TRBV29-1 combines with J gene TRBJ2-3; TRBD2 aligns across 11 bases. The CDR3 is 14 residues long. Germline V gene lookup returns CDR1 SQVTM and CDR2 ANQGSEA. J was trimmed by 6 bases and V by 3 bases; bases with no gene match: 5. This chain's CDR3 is CSVDTSGSTDTQYF. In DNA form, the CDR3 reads TGCAGCGTTGACACTAGCGGGAGTACTGATACGCAGTATTTT.